The 5 T cell receptor beta chains listed next were all sequenced from one sample in a study of T cell responses to AZD1222 COVID-19 vaccine. Sequenced by immunoSEQ multiplex PCR; TCRdb stores in-frame clones only, minus some. The table has 150,000 or so clones, about 90% seen once. The material was peripheral blood, obtained on day 0 of AZD1222 vaccination. These receptors all stem from an adult in good health.

The genes are TRBV5-1 and TRBJ1-1; 8 nucleotides agree with TRBD1. CDR1 and CDR2 from the germline V gene are SGHRS and YFSETQ. The CDR3 runs 15 residues. Losses at the gene ends were 3 bases for V and 1 base for J; bases not matched to a gene: 5. CDR3: CASSWGGTGNTEAFF. DNA of the CDR3: TGCGCCAGCAGCTGGGGTGGGACAGGGAACACTGAAGCTTTCTTT.

Comments on this clone: At the DNA level, this CDR3 is encoded by other sequences in the same sample as well. The rearrangement joins TRBV5-1 to TRBJ2-3, with 9 bases aligning to TRBD1. CDR3 length equals 14 residues. Looked up from germline, CDR1 is SGHRS and CDR2 is YFSETQ. V lost 3 bases to trimming and J lost 4 bases; unmatched junction nucleotides: 3. The CDR3 protein is CASSWDRVADTQYF. The CDR3 bases are TGCGCCAGCAGCTGGGACAGGGTAGCAGATACGCAGTATTTT.

This sequence joins TRBV27 and TRBJ1-2; D is possibly TRBD1 (6 bases). CDR1 MNHEY and CDR2 SMNVEV come from the germline V gene (reference sequence). The length of the CDR3 is 15 residues. With 2 bases removed from V and 8 bases from J, the gap between germline ends came to 18 bases. The CDR3 sequence is CASSLQGPGVRGYTF. In DNA form, the CDR3 reads TGTGCCAGCAGTTTACAGGGGCCCGGGGTGAGAGGCTACACCTTC.

The chain employs TRBV10-3 and TRBJ2-7, with TRBD2 matching 12 bases. The length of the CDR3 is 15 residues. J lost 2 bases, V lost 10 bases, and 9 bases had no gene match. In germline, CDR1 is ENHRY, CDR2 SYGVKD. Written as DNA, the CDR3 is TGTGCCACCTCCGAACTAGCGGGAGGACCCTACGAGCAGTACTTC. It codes for CATSELAGGPYEQYF.

The chain joins TRBV27 to TRBJ2-2, with D tentatively TRBD1 (5 bases). The CDR3 spans 14 residues. CDR1 is MNHEY, CDR2 SMNVEV, per germline (reference sequence). V was clipped by 5 bases and J by 2 bases, with 9 bases between them. CDR3 region: CASSPDSNTGELFF. CDR3 coding DNA: TGTGCCAGCAGTCCCGACAGTAACACCGGGGAGCTGTTTTTT.